The clone carrying this T cell receptor (beta chain) was found once. This entry belongs to a study of blood T cells in healthy people across ages. J was trimmed by 10 bases and V by 6 bases; bases with no gene match: 11. The V gene's germline CDR1 is DFQATT and CDR2 SNEGSKA (reference sequence). The CDR3 length is 13 residues. A sample-barcoded 5' primer and a J-beta primer mix were used in a second PCR of roughly 7 to 12 cycles. All samples yielded 2.5 million or more CDR3-containing paired-end reads. TCRdb independently ran MiXCR on the 5' RACE reads; one entry per CDR3 protein. The sample records over 700,000 distinct CDR3 sequences, 40% to 65% being singletons.

The receptor comes from a man older than 75 in good health. Sequenced: blood. The chain links TRBV20-1 to TRBJ2-1; 8 positions agree with TRBD2. The CDR3 spells CSANRLAGGEQFF. The CDR3 region has the DNA TGCAGTGCCAATAGGTTGGCGGGGGGAGAGCAGTTCTTC.